This is a list of T cell receptor beta chains from one sample in a study of T cell responses to AZD1222 COVID-19 vaccine. Measured with immunoSEQ multiplex PCR; TCRdb has only the in-frame clones, and not every one. The table has just over 60,000 clones, around three quarters seen once; the top ten hold 11% to 15%. The sequenced sample was peripheral blood, obtained on day 0 of AZD1222 vaccination. The receptors derive from an adult in good health. CDR3s leave out the opening cysteine and the closing phenylalanine or tryptophan. The D gene is left open where the match is weak.

d_gene	v_gene	CDR3aa
NA	TRBV9	ASSVVSGIGSGYT
TRBD2	TRBV7-8	ASSTSWEGEQF
NA	TRBV19	ASSMRSGTYNEQF
NA	TRBV19	ASSIGAYQETQY
NA	TRBV10-1	ASSDPVAESVSDTQY
NA	TRBV6-2/TRBV6-3	ASSLGYNEQF
NA	TRBV5-4	ASSLEGVLGGQF
NA	TRBV7-9	ASSFFGTEAF
TRBD1	TRBV7-9	ASSFDRDNQPQH
NA	TRBV27	ASSSSTYSSSYNEQF
NA	TRBV13	ASSLRDLKNTEAF
NA	TRBV29-1	SVELGAPSYNEQF
NA	TRBV5-5	ASSLAHTDTQY
NA	TRBV7-2	ASSYWAWGVSDTQY
NA	TRBV6-5	ASSPDTWNTEAF
TRBD1	TRBV5-1	ASSFRQGARDGNTIY